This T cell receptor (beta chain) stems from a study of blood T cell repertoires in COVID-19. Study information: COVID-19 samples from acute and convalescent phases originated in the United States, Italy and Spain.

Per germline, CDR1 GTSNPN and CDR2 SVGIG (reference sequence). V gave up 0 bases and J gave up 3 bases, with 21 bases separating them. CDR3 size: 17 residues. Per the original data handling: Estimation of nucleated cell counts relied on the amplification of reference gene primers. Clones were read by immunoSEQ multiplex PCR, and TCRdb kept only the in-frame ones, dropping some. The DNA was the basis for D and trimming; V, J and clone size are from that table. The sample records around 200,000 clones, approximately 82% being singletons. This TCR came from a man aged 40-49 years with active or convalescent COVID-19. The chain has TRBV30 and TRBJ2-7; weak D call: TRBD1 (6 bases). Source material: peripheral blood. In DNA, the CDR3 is TGTGCCTGGAGTGTGACCAGGGGCCTAAGGCTTCACTACGAGCAGTACTTC. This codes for CAWSVTRGLRLHYEQYF. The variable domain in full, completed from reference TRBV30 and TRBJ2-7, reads SQTIHQWPATLVQPVGSPLSLECTVEGTSNPNLYWYRQAAGRGLQLLFYSVGIGQISSEVPQNLSASRPQDRQFILSSKKLLLSDSGFYLCAWSVTRGLRLHYEQYFGPGTRLTVT.